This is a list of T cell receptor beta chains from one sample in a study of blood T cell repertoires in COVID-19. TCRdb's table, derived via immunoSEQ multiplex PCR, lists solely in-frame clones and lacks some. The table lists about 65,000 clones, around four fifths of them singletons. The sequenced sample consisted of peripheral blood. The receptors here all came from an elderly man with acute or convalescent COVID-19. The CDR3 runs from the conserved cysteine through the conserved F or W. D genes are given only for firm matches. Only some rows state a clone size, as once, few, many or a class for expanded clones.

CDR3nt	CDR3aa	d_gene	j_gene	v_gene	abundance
TGTGCCAGCAGGAGGACAGGGAATGGCTACACCTTC	CASRRTGNGYTF	TRBD1	TRBJ1-2	TRBV2	few
TGTGCCAGCCTTACAGGGGGCCACGAGCAGTACTTC	CASLTGGHEQYF	TRBD1	TRBJ2-7	TRBV6-5	-
TGTGCCAGCAGTTTAGGCAGCAGGGGCACTGAAGCTTTCTTT	CASSLGSRGTEAFF	-	TRBJ1-1	TRBV28	-
TGCGCCAGCAGCCAACAACTAGCGGGGGGGGCAGATACGCAGTATTTT	CASSQQLAGGADTQYF	TRBD2	TRBJ2-3	TRBV4-1	-
TGTGCCAGCAGCTCCAGGGGGGCCGAGCAGTACTTC	CASSSRGAEQYF	-	TRBJ2-7	TRBV5-4	few
TGTGCCAGTAGGGTGACTAGCGGGAGGGTCGGGGAGCAGTTCTTC	CASRVTSGRVGEQFF	TRBD2	TRBJ2-1	TRBV19	-
TGCGCCAGCAGCGCCGGACAGGGCTCTGCCTACACCTTC	CASSAGQGSAYTF	TRBD1	TRBJ1-2	TRBV5-1	-
TGTGCCAGCATAGCGCAGAACACCGGGGAGCTGTTTTTT	CASIAQNTGELFF	-	TRBJ2-2	TRBV28	once
TGTGCCAGCGGGGGACCTCGGGACACCACTCTTAACTATGGCTACACCTTC	CASGGPRDTTLNYGYTF	-	TRBJ1-2	TRBV2	-
TGTGCCAGTAGTGTGACAGGTGTCTCTGGAAACACCATATATTTT	CASSVTGVSGNTIYF	-	TRBJ1-3	TRBV19	-
TGTGCCAGCAGCCAACGGCCGCAGGGACAGATGAACACTGAAGCTTTCTTT	CASSQRPQGQMNTEAFF	TRBD1	TRBJ1-1	TRBV3-1/TRBV3-2	-
TGTGCCAGCAGCTTAGGGGCCACCGGGGAGCTGTTTTTT	CASSLGATGELFF	-	TRBJ2-2	TRBV6-5	-
TGTGCCAGCAGCTCGACTAGCTACCAAGGGACCCAGTACTTC	CASSSTSYQGTQYF	TRBD2	TRBJ2-5	TRBV7-2	-
TGTGCCAGCAGCTTCGGGGGGGCGCGTAACTATGGCTACACCTTC	CASSFGGARNYGYTF	-	TRBJ1-2	TRBV7-9	-
TGTGCCAGCAGTGAGGGCCTTCGATCAGTAGCTTTCTTT	CASSEGLRSVAFF	-	TRBJ1-1	TRBV2	few
TGTGCCAGCAGTTTCACGGGACAGGGATCTGGCTACACCTTC	CASSFTGQGSGYTF	TRBD1	TRBJ1-2	TRBV6-5	-
TGTGCCAGCTCCGTTTGGGGCCAGCCTAGCACAGATACGCAGTATTTT	CASSVWGQPSTDTQYF	-	TRBJ2-3	TRBV18	-
TGTGCCAGCAGCTCCCCGTGGTCACAGGGGCTTCGAGAGACCCAGTACTTC	CASSSPWSQGLRETQYF	TRBD1	TRBJ2-5	TRBV7-9	-
TGTGCCAGCAGTGAAGTAAGCACAGATACGCAGTATTTT	CASSEVSTDTQYF	-	TRBJ2-3	TRBV6-1	-
TGTGCCATCAGTGAGTCCCAGAACACTGAAGCTTTCTTT	CAISESQNTEAFF	-	TRBJ1-1	TRBV10-3	-
TGTGCCAGCAGACCGGGACAAAGGAACACTGAAGCTTTCTTT	CASRPGQRNTEAFF	-	TRBJ1-1	TRBV6-5	-
TGTGCCAGCAGCTTAGTGGCGGGGCCCCGACAAGAGACCCAGTACTTC	CASSLVAGPRQETQYF	-	TRBJ2-5	TRBV11-2	-
TGCGCCACCGCCGGACTAGTGTTTGAGCAGTTCTTC	CATAGLVFEQFF	TRBD2	TRBJ2-1	TRBV10-2	-
TGCGCCAGCAGCTCCGACCCGACAGTGGGCGAGCAGTACTTC	CASSSDPTVGEQYF	-	TRBJ2-7	TRBV5-1	-
TGTGCCAGCAATATGAGGGCAACTAATGAAAAACTGTTTTTT	CASNMRATNEKLFF	-	TRBJ1-4	TRBV2	-